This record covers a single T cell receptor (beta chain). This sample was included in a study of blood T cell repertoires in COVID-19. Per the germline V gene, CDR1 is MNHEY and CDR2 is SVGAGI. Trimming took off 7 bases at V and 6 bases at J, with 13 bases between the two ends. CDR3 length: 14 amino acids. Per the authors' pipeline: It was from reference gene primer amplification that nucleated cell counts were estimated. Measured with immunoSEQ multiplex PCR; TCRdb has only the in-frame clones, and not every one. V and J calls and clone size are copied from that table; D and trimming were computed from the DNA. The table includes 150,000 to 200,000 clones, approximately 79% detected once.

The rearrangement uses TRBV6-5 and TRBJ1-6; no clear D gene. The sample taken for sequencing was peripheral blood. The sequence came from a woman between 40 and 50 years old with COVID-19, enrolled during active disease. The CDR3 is CASTLTQLNSPLHF. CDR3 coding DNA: TGTGCCAGCACACTAACTCAACTTAATTCACCCCTCCACTTT.